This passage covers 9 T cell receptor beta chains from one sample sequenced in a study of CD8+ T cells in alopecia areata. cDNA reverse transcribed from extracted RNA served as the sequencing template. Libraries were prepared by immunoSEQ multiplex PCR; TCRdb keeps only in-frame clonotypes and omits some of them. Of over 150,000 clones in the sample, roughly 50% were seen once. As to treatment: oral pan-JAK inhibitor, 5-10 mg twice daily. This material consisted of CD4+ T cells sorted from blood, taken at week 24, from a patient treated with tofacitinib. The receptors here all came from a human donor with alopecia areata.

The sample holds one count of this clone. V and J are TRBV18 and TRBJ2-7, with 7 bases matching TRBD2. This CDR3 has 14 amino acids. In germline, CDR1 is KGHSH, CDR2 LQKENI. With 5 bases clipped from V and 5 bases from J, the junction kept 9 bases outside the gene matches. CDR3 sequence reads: CASSSLLGGDEQYF. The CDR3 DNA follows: TGTGCCAGCTCATCCCTTTTGGGAGGGGACGAGCAGTACTTC.

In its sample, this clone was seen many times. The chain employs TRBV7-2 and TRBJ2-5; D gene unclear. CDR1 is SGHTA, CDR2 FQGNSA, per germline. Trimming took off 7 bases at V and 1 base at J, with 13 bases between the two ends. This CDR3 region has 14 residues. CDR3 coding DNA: TGTGCCAGCATCGAAGTTGAGGCCCAAGAGACCCAGTACTTC. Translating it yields CASIEVEAQETQYF.

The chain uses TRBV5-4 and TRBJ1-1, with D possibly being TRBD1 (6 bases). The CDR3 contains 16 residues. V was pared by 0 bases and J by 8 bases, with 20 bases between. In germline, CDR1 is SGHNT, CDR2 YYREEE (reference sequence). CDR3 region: CASSLVQGNRRSEAFF. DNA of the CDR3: TGTGCCAGCAGCTTGGTCCAGGGGAACAGGCGTTCAGAAGCTTTCTTT.

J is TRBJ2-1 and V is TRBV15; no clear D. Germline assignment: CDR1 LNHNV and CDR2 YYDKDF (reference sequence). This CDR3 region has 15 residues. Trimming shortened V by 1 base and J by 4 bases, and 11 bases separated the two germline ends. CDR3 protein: CATSRAGLIYNEQFF. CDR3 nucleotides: TGTGCCACCAGCAGAGCCGGCCTGATATACAATGAGCAGTTCTTC. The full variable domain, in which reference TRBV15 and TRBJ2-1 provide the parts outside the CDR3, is DAMVIQNPRYQVTQFGKPVTLSCSQTLNHNVMYWYQQKSSQAPKLLFHYYDKDFNNEADTPDNFQSRRPNTSFCFLDIRSPGLGDTAMYLCATSRAGLIYNEQFFGPGTRLTVL.

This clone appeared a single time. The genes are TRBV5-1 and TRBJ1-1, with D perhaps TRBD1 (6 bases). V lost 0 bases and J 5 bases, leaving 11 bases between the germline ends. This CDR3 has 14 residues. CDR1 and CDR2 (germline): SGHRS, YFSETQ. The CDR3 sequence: CASSLEQGGTEAFF. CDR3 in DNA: TGCGCCAGCAGCTTGGAACAGGGAGGAACTGAAGCTTTCTTT.

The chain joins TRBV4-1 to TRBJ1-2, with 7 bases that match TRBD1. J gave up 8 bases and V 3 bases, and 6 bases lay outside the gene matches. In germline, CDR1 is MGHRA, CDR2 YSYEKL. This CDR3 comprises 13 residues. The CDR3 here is CASSQRTGEGYTF. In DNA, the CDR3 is TGCGCCAGCAGCCAGAGAACAGGGGAGGGCTACACCTTC.

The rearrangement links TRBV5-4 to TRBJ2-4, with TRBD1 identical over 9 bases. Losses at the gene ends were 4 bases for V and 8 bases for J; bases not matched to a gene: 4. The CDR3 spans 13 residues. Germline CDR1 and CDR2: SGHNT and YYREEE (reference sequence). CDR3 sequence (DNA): TGTGCCAGCAGCGCGGACAGGGGAGACATTCAGTACTTC. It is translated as CASSADRGDIQYF.

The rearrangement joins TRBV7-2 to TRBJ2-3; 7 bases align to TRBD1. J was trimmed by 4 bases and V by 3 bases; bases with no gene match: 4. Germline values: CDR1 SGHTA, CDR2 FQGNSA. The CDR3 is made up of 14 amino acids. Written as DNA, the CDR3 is TGTGCCAGCAGCTTGGGGACAGCGTCAGATACGCAGTATTTT. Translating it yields CASSLGTASDTQYF.

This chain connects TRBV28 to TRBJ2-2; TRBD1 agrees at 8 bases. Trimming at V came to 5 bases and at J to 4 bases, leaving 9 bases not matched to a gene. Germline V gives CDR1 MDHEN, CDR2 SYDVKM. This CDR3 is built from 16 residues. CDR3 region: CASSRHQGAGTGELFF. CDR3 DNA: TGTGCCAGCAGTCGCCACCAGGGGGCGGGCACCGGGGAGCTGTTTTTT.